This T cell receptor beta chain came from a study of cytomegalovirus exposure and HLA in healthy donors. Study-level background: Genetic ancestry analysis placed about 84% of the roughly 400 donors that were genotyped in the Caucasian-associated cluster. Study-wide findings and caveats: Accounts indicate the classifier identified cytomegalovirus status with strong specificity and sensitivity. Rare sequences made up most TCRs, while some public TCRs were found in many donors.

Turning to this clone: Its cognate antigen is unknown.

This CDR3 has 17 amino acids. CDR1 is LGHNA and CDR2 is YSLEER in the germline V gene. V trimming: 1 base; J trimming: 2 bases; junction bases outside the gene matches: 9. Vbeta (60) and Jbeta (13) primers were used in the PCR. Libraries were prepared by immunoSEQ multiplex PCR; TCRdb keeps only in-frame clonotypes and omits some of them. The repertoire holds hundreds of thousands of clones, just under 85% seen once, with 0.58% in the top ten. This receptor was identified in a woman aged 40 to 55 in good health and CMV-seronegative. This chain connects TRBV4-3 to TRBJ2-3; 7 bases match TRBD1. Source material: PBMCs. CDR3 nucleotide sequence: TGCGCCAGCAGCCAAGGGCTCGACAGGGCAAACACAGATACGCAGTATTTT. Translated: CASSQGLDRANTDTQYF.